This entry lists 16 T cell receptor beta chains sequenced from one sample in a study of type 1 regulatory T cells. No antigen has been assigned to these receptors. One entry per CDR3 protein, called by TCRdb with MiXCR from the reads. The sample lists 20,000 to 25,000 distinct CDR3 sequences; around half were seen once. Material for sequencing was cultured T cells, either the whole culture or a sorted T cell fraction (not recorded which). The receptors derive from a human donor in good health.

The V call is TRBV7-2, the J call TRBJ2-1; 8 nucleotides line up with TRBD2. Germline V lookup: CDR1 SGHTA, CDR2 FQGNSA. The trim removed 5 bases at V and 9 bases at J, leaving 9 bases unmatched. The CDR3 runs to 14 residues. The CDR3 DNA reads as TGTGCCAGCAGCCCCGGCGGGGGGCTCGGTGAGCAGTTCTTC. This gives the protein CASSPGGGLGEQFF.

This clonotype has just a few counts. The chain joins TRBV6-2 or TRBV6-3 to TRBJ2-1; 10 bases are a match to TRBD1. The CDR3 has 16 residues. V was clipped by 1 base and J by 4 bases; unmatched bases: 4. Per germline, CDR1 MNHEY and CDR2 SVGEGT. The CDR3 nucleotides read TGTGCCAGCAGTTACTTCGGGACAGGGGTTTACAATGAGCAGTTCTTC. Protein: CASSYFGTGVYNEQFF.

By share, this clonotype ranks as medium-sized. The chain joins TRBV3-1 to TRBJ2-7; the D is unclear. The CDR3 spans 15 residues. Trimming cost V 1 base and J 0 bases, with 10 bases left between them. Looked up from germline, CDR1 is LGHDT and CDR2 is YNNKEL (reference sequence). The CDR3 loop is CASSQGPVSSYEQYF. The CDR3 region has the DNA TGTGCCAGCAGCCAAGGACCGGTGAGCTCCTACGAGCAGTACTTC.

In its sample, this clonotype was seen many times. The V call is TRBV7-2, the J call TRBJ1-1; D gene uncertain. The ends were cut back, 3 bases at V and 0 bases at J, with 8 bases in the middle. CDR3 length equals 14 residues. Germline V lookup: CDR1 SGHTA, CDR2 FQGNSA. CDR3 amino acids: CASSLDVMNTEAFF. In DNA, the CDR3 is TGTGCCAGCAGCTTGGACGTTATGAACACTGAAGCTTTCTTT.

The chain joins TRBV20-1 to TRBJ1-2, with 9 bases identical to TRBD1. J lost 3 bases, V lost 0 bases, and 11 bases had no gene match. The CDR3 sequence is 17 residues long. CDR1 and CDR2 from the germline V gene are DFQATT and SNEGSKA (reference sequence). Here the CDR3 reads CSARDIGTGGSDYGYTF. DNA of the CDR3: TGCAGTGCTAGAGATATCGGAACAGGGGGCAGCGACTATGGCTACACCTTC.

V is TRBV2 and J is TRBJ1-6; 7 positions match TRBD1. After removal of 3 bases from V and 6 bases from J, the junction contained 8 bases not matched to a gene. This CDR3 has 16 amino acids. Looked up from germline, CDR1 is SNHLY and CDR2 is FYNNEI. Here the CDR3 reads CASSERLAGGNSPLHF. In nucleotides, the CDR3 is TGTGCCAGCAGTGAGCGTCTAGCAGGGGGTAATTCACCCCTCCACTTT. The whole variable domain, filled in from reference TRBV2 and TRBJ1-6, reads EPEVTQTPSHQVTQMGQEVILRCVPISNHLYFYWYRQILGQKVEFLVSFYNNEISEKSEIFDDQFSVERPDGSNFTLKIRSTKLEDSAMYFCASSERLAGGNSPLHFGNGTRLTVT.

This clonotype was recorded once. The rearrangement links TRBV7-8 to TRBJ2-1; a weak D match, TRBD2 (5 bases). This CDR3 contains 15 residues. Looked up from germline, CDR1 is SGHVS and CDR2 is FQNEAQ. V dropped 1 base and J dropped 8 bases, with 15 bases sitting between them. CDR3 nucleotides: TGTGCCAGCAGCTTAGGAGTATGGACTTCCGATGAGCAGTTCTTC. This encodes CASSLGVWTSDEQFF. Full variable domain (rest looked up from reference TRBV7-8 and TRBJ2-1): GAGVSQSPRYKVAKRGQDVALRCDPISGHVSLFWYQQALGQGPEFLTYFQNEAQLDKSGLPSDRFFAERPEGSVSTLKIQRTQQEDSAVYLCASSLGVWTSDEQFFGPGTRLTVL.

This clonotype turned up a few times. V usage is TRBV5-4 and J usage is TRBJ2-2; no clear D gene. CDR1 is SGHNT and CDR2 is YYREEE in the germline V gene (reference sequence). The CDR3 spans 14 residues. Trimming cost V 0 bases and J 7 bases, with 10 bases left between them. This CDR3 is CASSLVGFDGELFF. CDR3 DNA: TGTGCCAGCAGCTTGGTAGGGTTTGACGGGGAGCTGTTTTTT.

This clonotype was counted between two and nine times. The chain carries TRBV5-5 and TRBJ2-1, with TRBD2 identical over 7 bases. V lost 2 bases to trimming and J lost 9 bases; unmatched junction nucleotides: 11. Germline loops: CDR1 SGHKS, CDR2 YYEKEE (reference sequence). This CDR3 spans 15 amino acids. This CDR3 reads CASSFAGLGGGEQFF. CDR3 DNA: TGTGCCAGCAGCTTCGCAGGCTTGGGGGGGGGTGAGCAGTTCTTC.

This sequence joins TRBV5-1 and TRBJ2-7; no firm D call. This CDR3 contains 12 residues. V was trimmed by 0 bases and J by 6 bases, leaving 7 bases between them. The germline V gene encodes CDR1 SGHRS and CDR2 YFSETQ. For the CDR3, the DNA is TGCGCCAGCAGCTTGGGTCTAGGCGAGCAGTACTTC. Translating it yields CASSLGLGEQYF.

V usage is TRBV5-1 and J usage is TRBJ1-4; tentatively, D is TRBD1 (6 bases). This CDR3 spans 13 amino acids. Trimming left V 3 bases short and J 10 bases short, with 13 bases between. Germline V gene sequence: CDR1 SGHRS, CDR2 YFSETQ. CDR3 protein: CASSSQGWGKLFF. The DNA of the CDR3 is TGCGCCAGCAGCTCACAGGGTTGGGGAAAACTGTTTTTT.

The chain links TRBV29-1 to TRBJ1-4; D is perhaps TRBD1 (5 bases). V gave up 7 bases and J gave up 8 bases, with 17 bases separating them. This CDR3 region has 13 residues. CDR1 is SQVTM and CDR2 is ANQGSEA in the germline V gene. CDR3 DNA: TGCAGCGCCCGGACCTGGGAGGGGGAAAAACTGTTTTTT. This encodes CSARTWEGEKLFF.

This clonotype was recorded at least ten times. The chain employs TRBV25-1 and TRBJ2-1; weak D call: TRBD2 (5 bases). CDR3 length: 14 amino acids. V was cut by 8 bases and J by 2 bases, with 13 bases left in between. Germline V gene lookup returns CDR1 MGHDK and CDR2 SYGVNS. The CDR3 loop reads CASGLPGAYNEQFF. CDR3 DNA: TGTGCCAGCGGTCTACCCGGGGCCTACAATGAGCAGTTCTTC.

Judged by abundance, this clonotype is medium-sized. CDR3 sequence: CSVGGQYTGELFF. CDR3 nucleotide sequence: TGCAGCGTTGGGGGACAGTACACCGGGGAGCTGTTTTTT. The chain carries TRBV29-1 and TRBJ2-2, with TRBD1 matching over 7 bases. CDR3 size: 13 residues. The trim removed 4 bases at V and 3 bases at J, leaving 2 bases unmatched. CDR1 and CDR2 from the germline V gene are SQVTM and ANQGSEA.

This sequence joins TRBV20-1 and TRBJ2-7; tentatively, D is TRBD2 (5 bases). The CDR3 length is 13 residues. Germline CDR1 reads DFQATT; CDR2 reads SNEGSKA (reference sequence). V lost 0 bases, J lost 9 bases, and 15 bases lay in between. The CDR3 DNA reads as TGCAGTGCTAGAGATGGTGGTCGGGAATGGCAGTACTTC. Encoded protein: CSARDGGREWQYF.

The gene calls are TRBV6-6 and TRBJ1-1; possibly TRBD1 for D (5 bases). Trimming stripped 6 bases from V and 1 base from J, with 18 bases between. The CDR3 runs 16 residues. Germline V CDR1 and CDR2: MNHNY, SVGAGI (reference sequence). Here the CDR3 reads CASRAVGRVGNTEAFF. In nucleotides, the CDR3 is TGTGCCAGCAGGGCTGTTGGCAGGGTGGGGAACACTGAAGCTTTCTTT.